These T cell receptor beta chains were read from a single sample in a study of response to subunit inactivated influenza vaccine. TCRdb used MiXCR to reprocess the RT-PCR reads, holding one entry per CDR3 protein. Altogether about 700,000 distinct CDR3 sequences are present, around 13% being singletons, with the ten largest covering 7.6%. The material sequenced was PBMCs from blood, taken around two weeks before vaccination. The source is a man aged 50 to 60 who received an inactivated influenza vaccine. Both conserved end residues are part of each CDR3. D genes are given only for firm matches. Clone size is shown for a subset of rows, as once, few, many or a class of expanded clone.

cdr3_aa cdr3_nt j_call v_call cdr3_length d_call clone_size
CATSGASGRSTDTQYF TGTGCCACCAGTGGTGCTAGCGGGAGAAGCACAGATACGCAGTATTTT TRBJ2-3 TRBV24-1 16 TRBD2 NA
CASSQEGFQTEFNEQFF TGTGCCAGCAGCCAAGAAGGATTCCAGACAGAGTTCAATGAGCAGTTCTTC TRBJ2-1 TRBV4-2 17 NA NA
CASSLATGSTYEQYF TGCGCCAGCAGCTTGGCAACAGGCTCCACCTACGAGCAGTACTTC TRBJ2-7 TRBV5-1 15 NA few
CASTQGLAGGRYEQYF TGTGCCAGCACCCAAGGGCTAGCGGGAGGGCGGTACGAGCAGTACTTC TRBJ2-7 TRBV28 16 TRBD2 NA
CSVGNQGGLQDTQYF TGCAGCGTTGGAAACCAGGGGGGACTACAAGATACGCAGTATTTT TRBJ2-3 TRBV29-1 15 NA few
CRPTGGHNTEAFF TGCAGGCCCACCGGGGGCCATAACACTGAAGCTTTCTTT TRBJ1-1 TRBV20-1 13 NA NA
CAAEGAVEAFF TGTGCGGCGGAGGGGGCCGTTGAAGCTTTCTTT TRBJ1-1 TRBV19 11 TRBD1 few
CASRTGGGGPADTQYF TGTGCCAGCAGAACTGGTGGGGGGGGCCCGGCAGATACGCAGTATTTT TRBJ2-3 TRBV28 16 NA few
CASALDRLNTEAFF TGTGCTAGTGCCCTGGACAGGTTGAACACTGAAGCTTTCTTT TRBJ1-1 TRBV12-5 14 TRBD1 NA
CSAPTGGYGYTF TGCAGTGCTCCGACAGGGGGCTATGGCTACACCTTC TRBJ1-2 TRBV20-1 12 TRBD1 many
CASSGQGASGANVLTF TGTGCCAGCAGTGGGCAGGGGGCTTCCGGGGCCAACGTCCTGACTTTC TRBJ2-6 TRBV7-2 16 TRBD1 NA
CASSSLQGGDRGIQYF TGTGCCAGCAGTTCCCTACAGGGAGGGGATCGTGGCATTCAGTACTTC TRBJ2-4 TRBV28 16 NA NA
CAISPGLLCSDTQYF TGTGCCATCAGCCCCGGGCTCCTCTGCTCAGATACGCAGTATTTT TRBJ2-3 TRBV4-2 15 NA NA
CSATRGADTQYF TGCAGTGCTACCCGCGGGGCAGATACGCAGTATTTT TRBJ2-3 TRBV20-1 12 NA many
CSVDTRPNEQFF TGCAGCGTTGACACCCGCCCCAATGAGCAGTTCTTC TRBJ2-1 TRBV29-1 12 NA many
CASSFRGPTEAFF TGTGCCAGCAGTTTTAGGGGGCCCACTGAAGCTTTCTTT TRBJ1-1 TRBV27 13 TRBD1 NA